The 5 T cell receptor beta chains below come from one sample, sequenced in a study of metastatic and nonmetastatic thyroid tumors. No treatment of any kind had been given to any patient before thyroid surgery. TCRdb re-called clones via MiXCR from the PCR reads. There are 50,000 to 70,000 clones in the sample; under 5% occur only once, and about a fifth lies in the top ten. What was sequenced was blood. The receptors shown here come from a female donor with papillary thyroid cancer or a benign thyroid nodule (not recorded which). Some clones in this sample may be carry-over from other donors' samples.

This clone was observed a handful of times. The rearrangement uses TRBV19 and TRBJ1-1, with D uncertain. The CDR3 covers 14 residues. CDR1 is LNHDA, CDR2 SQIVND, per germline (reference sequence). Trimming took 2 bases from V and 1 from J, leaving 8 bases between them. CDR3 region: CASSIRRGNTEAFF. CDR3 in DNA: TGTGCCAGTAGTATACGTCGGGGGAACACTGAAGCTTTCTTT.

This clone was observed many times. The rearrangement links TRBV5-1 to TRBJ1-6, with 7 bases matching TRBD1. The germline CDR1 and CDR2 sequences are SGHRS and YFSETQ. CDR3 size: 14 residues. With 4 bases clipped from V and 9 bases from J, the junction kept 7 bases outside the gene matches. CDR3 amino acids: CASSPGGDGSPLHF. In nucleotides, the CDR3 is TGCGCCAGCAGCCCAGGGGGGGACGGTTCACCCCTCCACTTT.

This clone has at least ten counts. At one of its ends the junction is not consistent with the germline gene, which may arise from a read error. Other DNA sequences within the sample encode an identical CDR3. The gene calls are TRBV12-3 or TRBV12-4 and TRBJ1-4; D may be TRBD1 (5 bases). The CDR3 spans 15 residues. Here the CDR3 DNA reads TGCGCCAGCCGTTTTGGGGGTGCAACTAATGAAAAACTGTTTTTT. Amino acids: CASRFGGATNEKLFF.

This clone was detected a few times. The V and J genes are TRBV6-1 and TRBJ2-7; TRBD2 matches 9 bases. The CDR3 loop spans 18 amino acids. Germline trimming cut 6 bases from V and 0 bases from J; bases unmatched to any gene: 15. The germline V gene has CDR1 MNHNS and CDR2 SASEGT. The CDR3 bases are TGTGCCAGCAGGACGACTAGCGGTAGCGCTCTAAGCTCCTACGAGCAGTACTTC. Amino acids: CASRTTSGSALSSYEQYF.

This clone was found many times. The CDR3 is CSARDLRGGGYTF. The CDR3 DNA sequence: TGCAGTGCTAGAGATTTAAGGGGAGGAGGCTACACCTTC. The chain joins TRBV20-1 to TRBJ1-2; weak D call: TRBD1 (5 bases). The CDR3 spans 13 residues. Germline assignment: CDR1 DFQATT and CDR2 SNEGSKA (reference sequence). Trimming stripped 0 bases from V and 8 bases from J, with 13 bases between.